This passage covers 28 T cell receptor beta chains from one sample sequenced in a study of identical twins. TCRdb reprocessed the 5' RACE reads with MiXCR, giving one entry per CDR3 protein. The data hold 640,000 or so distinct CDR3 sequences, with roughly 6% observed a single time. Sample: naive T cells sorted from blood. The origin of the receptors is a man younger than 35 in good health.

This clonotype was detected a few times. The genes are TRBV5-1 and TRBJ2-1; TRBD2 aligns across 10 bases. Germline loops: CDR1 SGHRS, CDR2 YFSETQ. There are 15 residues in the CDR3. The V segment lost 3 bases and the J segment 4 bases; nucleotides outside the gene matches: 4. The CDR3 region has the DNA TGCGCCAGCAGCTCAAAGACTAGCGGGTACAATGAGCAGTTCTTC. Translation gives CASSSKTSGYNEQFF.

This clonotype was counted only a few times. The gene calls are TRBV3-1 and TRBJ2-1; 14 nucleotides align to TRBD2. The germline gives CDR1 LGHDT, CDR2 YNNKEL (reference sequence). J lost 13 bases, V lost 0 bases, and 8 bases had no gene match. This CDR3 contains 16 residues. The CDR3 sequence is CASSQDLTSGRVSQFF. In DNA, the CDR3 is TGTGCCAGCAGCCAAGATCTGACTAGCGGGAGGGTCTCCCAGTTCTTC.

There are many counts of this clonotype. The chain carries TRBV7-2 and TRBJ2-7; D not resolved. The CDR3 runs to 12 residues. Looked up from germline, CDR1 is SGHTA and CDR2 is FQGNSA. V gave up 2 bases and J gave up 6 bases, with 8 bases separating them. CDR3 sequence reads: CASSLPLREQYV. CDR3 nucleotides: TGTGCCAGCAGCTTACCCCTCCGCGAGCAGTACGTC.

The rearrangement links TRBV7-9 to TRBJ2-2, with 8 positions matching TRBD2. Trimming took 2 bases from V and 1 from J; bases not matched to a gene: 3. The CDR3 consists of 16 residues. Germline loops: CDR1 SEHNR, CDR2 FQNEAQ (reference sequence). DNA for the CDR3: TGTGCCAGCAGCTTAAGTACTAGCGGGAACACCGGGGAGCTGTTTTTT. It encodes CASSLSTSGNTGELFF.

This chain links TRBV9 with TRBJ2-5, with TRBD1 matching 8 bases. The CDR3 loop spans 16 amino acids. J lost 2 bases, V lost 3 bases, and 9 bases had no gene match. CDR1 is SGDLS and CDR2 is YYNGEE in the germline V gene. The CDR3 spells CASSASGGGVQETQYF. The CDR3 DNA follows: TGTGCCAGCAGCGCCTCAGGGGGCGGCGTACAAGAGACCCAGTACTTC.

This clonotype was counted many times. V and J are TRBV6-2 or TRBV6-3 and TRBJ2-1; D is ambiguous. The germline gives CDR1 MNHEY, CDR2 SVGEGT. The CDR3 is 13 amino acids. The germline V and J ends were trimmed by 4 bases and 3 bases, with 7 bases remaining between them. As DNA, the CDR3 is TGTGCCAGCAGTTCGGCGTTCTACAATGAGCAGTTCTTC. It encodes CASSSAFYNEQFF.

At least ten counts were recorded for this clonotype. The V and J genes are TRBV20-1 and TRBJ2-3; D is ambiguous. The V end lost 5 bases, the J end lost 2 bases, and 11 bases lay between the germline ends. This CDR3 spans 13 amino acids. Germline V gene lookup returns CDR1 DFQATT and CDR2 SNEGSKA (reference sequence). The CDR3 here is CSAVRPDTDTQYF. CDR3 coding DNA: TGCAGTGCTGTCAGGCCAGACACAGATACGCAGTATTTT.

This clonotype was picked up a small number of times. The gene calls are TRBV11-1 and TRBJ2-6; 14 bases match TRBD2. From germline, CDR1 is SGHAT and CDR2 FQDESV (reference sequence). The CDR3 has 18 residues. V lost 3 bases, J lost 2 bases, and 3 bases stayed unmatched. The DNA of the CDR3 is TGTGCCAGCAGCTTCGGACTAGCGGGAGGACCTGGGGCCAACGTCCTGACTTTC. Translating it yields CASSFGLAGGPGANVLTF.

The rearrangement links TRBV18 to TRBJ2-1; 12 positions agree with TRBD1. Germline V gives CDR1 KGHSH, CDR2 LQKENI. The CDR3 spans 16 residues. Trimming at V came to 2 bases and at J to 9 bases, leaving 8 bases not matched to a gene. CDR3 DNA sequence: TGTGCCAGCTCACCAATACCGGGACAGGGGGCGATTGAGCAGTTCTTC. It is translated as CASSPIPGQGAIEQFF. Full variable domain (missing parts from reference TRBV18 and TRBJ2-1): NAGVMQNPRHLVRRRGQEARLRCSPMKGHSHVYWYRQLPEEGLKFMVYLQKENIIDESGMPKERFSAEFPKEGPSILRIQQVVRGDSAAYFCASSPIPGQGAIEQFFGPGTRLTVL.

This clonotype was seen at least ten times. The rearrangement joins TRBV30 to TRBJ2-1; D is ambiguous. V shed 0 bases and J shed 7 bases, with 4 bases lying between them. The germline V gene has CDR1 GTSNPN and CDR2 SVGIG (reference sequence). CDR3 length: 11 residues. CDR3 residues: CAWSVLNEQFF. In nucleotides, the CDR3 is TGTGCCTGGAGTGTACTGAATGAGCAGTTCTTC.

A few counts support this clonotype. The V gene is TRBV29-1, the J gene TRBJ2-2; 8 nucleotides match TRBD1. This CDR3 region has 13 residues. The ends lost 8 bases at V and 4 bases at J; junction bases unmatched: 6. From germline, CDR1 is SQVTM and CDR2 ANQGSEA. CDR3 residues: CSPRQGSTGELFF. The CDR3 coding sequence is TGCAGCCCAAGACAGGGGAGCACCGGGGAGCTGTTTTTT.

This clonotype showed up many times. The chain combines TRBV27 with TRBJ2-1; TRBD2 is a possible D gene (6 bases). The CDR3 consists of 15 residues. CDR1 MNHEY and CDR2 SMNVEV come from the germline V gene (reference sequence). V was clipped by 6 bases and J by 7 bases, with 19 bases between them. CDR3 loop: CASRPTRTVRNEQFF. The CDR3 coding sequence is TGTGCCAGCAGACCGACTAGAACGGTTCGAAATGAGCAGTTCTTC.

This clonotype was picked up many times. V and J are TRBV5-1 and TRBJ2-3; 11 nucleotides agree with TRBD2. CDR1 and CDR2 from the germline V gene are SGHRS and YFSETQ. The CDR3 covers 17 residues. Trimming removed 4 bases from V and 2 bases from J; junction bases left unmatched: 9. Here the CDR3 DNA reads TGCGCCAGCAGCGTAGGGACTAGCGGCAGGGCCACAGATACGCAGTATTTT. It specifies CASSVGTSGRATDTQYF.

This clonotype was recorded at least ten times. The chain combines TRBV29-1 with TRBJ1-5, with TRBD1 identical over 8 bases. The CDR3 extends over 14 amino acids. With 4 bases clipped from V and 1 base from J, the junction kept 3 bases outside the gene matches. CDR1 and CDR2 from the germline V gene are SQVTM and ANQGSEA. In DNA form, the CDR3 reads TGCAGCGTTGCGGACAGGGCGAGCAATCAGCCCCAGCATTTT. It specifies CSVADRASNQPQHF.

In its sample, this clonotype was seen many times. The chain joins TRBV29-1 to TRBJ1-1; D might be TRBD1 (5 bases). Germline V lookup: CDR1 SQVTM, CDR2 ANQGSEA. V lost 6 bases and J 0 bases, leaving 14 bases between the germline ends. The CDR3 is 14 amino acids. The CDR3 spells CSVRGGRVNTEAFF. CDR3 DNA: TGCAGCGTAAGAGGTGGCAGGGTGAACACTGAAGCTTTCTTT. Together with reference TRBV29-1 and TRBJ1-1, the CDR3 gives the full variable domain: SAVISQKPSRDICQRGTSLTIQCQVDSQVTMMFWYRQQPGQSLTLIATANQGSEATYESGFVIDKFPISRPNLTFSTLTVSNMSPEDSSIYLCSVRGGRVNTEAFFGQGTRLTVV.

This clonotype was counted a few times. The V call is TRBV30, the J call TRBJ2-7; 9 bases map to TRBD1. V gave up 2 bases and J gave up 7 bases; unmatched junction bases: 6. Per the germline V gene, CDR1 is GTSNPN and CDR2 is SVGIG (reference sequence). The CDR3 contains 13 residues. Written as DNA, the CDR3 is TGTGCCTGGAGTCAATTGGGACAGGGAGAGCAGTACGTC. It encodes CAWSQLGQGEQYV.

This clonotype was found many times. The chain uses TRBV12-3 or TRBV12-4 and TRBJ2-1; D gene ambiguous. V was shortened by 8 bases and J by 7 bases, with 18 bases between the two germline ends. CDR3 length equals 14 residues. CDR3 DNA sequence: TGTGCCAGCGCTTTAGTACTCCCCGGGAATGAGCAGTTCTTC. This codes for CASALVLPGNEQFF.

The chain links TRBV5-5 to TRBJ2-7; possibly TRBD1 for D (6 bases). This CDR3 region has 17 residues. With 4 bases removed from V and 2 bases from J, the gap between germline ends came to 22 bases. Per germline, CDR1 SGHKS and CDR2 YYEKEE (reference sequence). The CDR3 DNA is TGTGCCAGCAGCGCGACGCTGACAGGAGTTCCACCCTACGAGCAGTACTTC. Its translation is CASSATLTGVPPYEQYF. The entire variable domain, with the rest obtained from reference TRBV5-5 and TRBJ2-7, is as follows: DAGVTQSPTHLIKTRGQQVTLRCSPISGHKSVSWYQQVLGQGPQFIFQYYEKEERGRGNFPDRFSARQFPNYSSELNVNALLLGDSALYLCASSATLTGVPPYEQYFGPGTRLTVT.

This clonotype was seen at least ten times. The V call is TRBV20-1, the J call TRBJ2-3, with D possibly being TRBD1 (6 bases). Between the trimmed V and J ends, which lost 2 bases and 3 bases, there was a span of 9 bases. The CDR3 has 13 amino acids. Germline V gene sequence: CDR1 DFQATT, CDR2 SNEGSKA (reference sequence). DNA for the CDR3: TGCAGTGCTAGACACGGGACAACAGATACGCAGTATTTT. This sequence encodes CSARHGTTDTQYF.

As DNA, the CDR3 is TGTGCCAGCAGCCATCGGGCAGGGGGCGTCCCAGATACGCAGTATTTT. It codes for CASSHRAGGVPDTQYF. V usage is TRBV12-3 or TRBV12-4 and J usage is TRBJ2-3, with TRBD1 matching over 8 bases. The CDR3 is 16 residues long. V lost 6 bases and J lost 4; bases outside the gene matches: 12.

This clonotype was detected a few times. J is TRBJ1-5 and V is TRBV27; 7 nucleotides agree with TRBD1. The CDR3 runs 17 residues. Germline loops: CDR1 MNHEY, CDR2 SMNVEV (reference sequence). V was clipped by 6 bases and J by 0 bases; unmatched bases: 11. The CDR3 coding sequence is TGTGCCAGCAGGATACAGGGGTACGGGGCTAGCAATCAGCCCCAGCATTTT. It yields the protein CASRIQGYGASNQPQHF.

With regard to this clonotype: A much larger clone lies a single base off, so this may be a read error. The rearrangement links TRBV12-3 or TRBV12-4 to TRBJ2-3; D is unclear. This CDR3 is 14 amino acids long. The CDR3 coding sequence is TGTGCCAGCAGTTTTAGGGTGGGCACAGATACGCATTATTTT. As protein: CASSFRVGTDTHYF.

Ten or more counts support this clonotype. The V gene is TRBV12-3 or TRBV12-4, the J gene TRBJ2-7, with TRBD2 as a possible D gene (6 bases). This CDR3 region has 14 residues. V was clipped by 5 bases and J by 5 bases, with 16 bases between them. This CDR3 is CASSAGTPTHEQYV. In nucleotides, the CDR3 is TGTGCCAGCAGTGCCGGGACTCCGACCCACGAGCAGTACGTC.

The sample holds many counts of this clonotype. The V and J genes are TRBV5-5 and TRBJ1-3; a weak D match, TRBD1 (5 bases). V was clipped by 2 bases and J by 4 bases, with 10 bases between them. The CDR3 is made up of 14 amino acids. Germline lookup yields CDR1 SGHKS and CDR2 YYEKEE (reference sequence). The CDR3 loop is CASSLMRQGNTIYF. The CDR3 DNA sequence: TGTGCCAGCAGCTTAATGCGACAGGGAAACACCATATATTTT. Variable domain in full (rest from reference TRBV5-5 and TRBJ1-3): DAGVTQSPTHLIKTRGQQVTLRCSPISGHKSVSWYQQVLGQGPQFIFQYYEKEERGRGNFPDRFSARQFPNYSSELNVNALLLGDSALYLCASSLMRQGNTIYFGEGSWLTVV.

This clonotype was observed a few times. The DNA for the CDR3 is TGTGCCAGCAGTGTCCCCGAAGAGACCCAGTACTTC. Translating gives CASSVPEETQYF. The V gene is TRBV25-1, the J gene TRBJ2-5; D is ambiguous. CDR3 size: 12 residues. Trimming left V 4 bases short and J 3 bases short, with 6 bases between. Germline values: CDR1 MGHDK, CDR2 SYGVNS.

This clonotype was counted at least ten times. V gene TRBV5-1 combines with J gene TRBJ1-6, with TRBD1 matching over 8 bases. Per germline, CDR1 SGHRS and CDR2 YFSETQ. CDR3 length: 18 amino acids. V trimming: 0 bases; J trimming: 0 bases; junction bases outside the gene matches: 5. The DNA of the CDR3 is TGCGCCAGCAGCTTGGTTGGGGACAGGAGCTCCTATAATTCACCCCTCCACTTT. Its protein is CASSLVGDRSSYNSPLHF.

The J gene is TRBJ2-7, the V gene TRBV5-6; D is unresolved. CDR3 length: 11 residues. Between the trimmed V and J ends, which lost 4 bases and 7 bases, there was a span of 9 bases. Germline V gene sequence: CDR1 SGHDT, CDR2 YYEEEE. The CDR3 DNA follows: TGTGCCAGCAGCCTATACAAAGAGCAGTACTTC. Translating it yields CASSLYKEQYF.

V is TRBV12-3 or TRBV12-4 and J is TRBJ1-2; no definite D call. The V end lost 4 bases, the J end lost 3 bases, and 9 bases lay between the germline ends. This CDR3 is 13 amino acids long. This chain's CDR3 is CASSSRSHYGYTF. The CDR3 bases are TGTGCCAGCAGTTCTAGGAGCCACTATGGCTACACCTTC.